This T cell receptor beta chain is drawn from a study of CD8+ T cells in alopecia areata. TCR sequencing used cDNA made by reverse transcription of extracted RNA. Assay used: immunoSEQ multiplex PCR; TCRdb lists only in-frame clones, some missing. Of around 180,000 clones detected, less than 65% appear once; the ten largest clones hold over 0.9%. V was cut by 2 bases and J by 6 bases, with 11 bases left in between. CDR3 length equals 14 residues. Germline V gene data show CDR1 as SGHTA and CDR2 as FQGTGA. The treatment is: oral pan-JAK inhibitor, 5-10 mg twice daily. PBMCs were stained for CD3, CD4 and CD8, and CD4+ and CD8+ T cells were sorted. This clone was counted a few times. Antigen unknown. Study-wide findings and caveats: Among patients, TCR sharing was less clear than in mice, a difference possibly due in part to HLA diversity in the patient population. There were many expanded lesional clones persisting in scalp and blood during tofacitinib.

The sequencing here drew on CD4+ T cells sorted from blood, taken at week 24, from a patient treated with tofacitinib. The V and J genes are TRBV7-3 and TRBJ2-1; weak D call: TRBD2 (6 bases). This clonotype was obtained from a human donor with alopecia areata. The DNA for the CDR3 is TGTGCCAGCAGCTTAGGCGGGGTTAGCAATGAGCAGTTCTTC. This sequence encodes CASSLGGVSNEQFF.